Below, one TCR beta chain is given with its context. This sample was taken from a study of blood T cell repertoires in COVID-19. Overall study: Collection of acute and convalescent COVID-19 samples took place in the United States, Italy and Spain. From T cells, B-cell-depleted T cells, or PBMCs came the material, which was cDNA or gDNA.

The V end lost 4 bases, the J end lost 0 bases, and 2 bases lay between the germline ends. This CDR3 is 13 amino acids long. CDR1 SGHDT and CDR2 YYEEEE come from the germline V gene. Original handling: For nucleated cells, counts were estimated from reference gene primer amplification. The assay was immunoSEQ multiplex PCR, and TCRdb's table has in-frame clones only and misses some. That table supplies the V and J calls and clone size; D and trimming were determined from the DNA. The sample holds about 280,000 clones, around four fifths seen once. This receptor was obtained from a woman in her forties or fifties who had recovered from COVID-19. V gene TRBV5-6 combines with J gene TRBJ2-6, with D hard to call. Sequencing was done on a sample of peripheral blood. The CDR3 is CASSHSGANVLTF. CDR3 sequence (DNA): TGTGCCAGCAGCCACTCTGGGGCCAACGTCCTGACTTTC.